This entry describes one TCR beta chain. No antigen is known for it. The entry originates in a study of shared clonotypes between healthy human individuals. The overall study: Three CD4 naive, three CD4 memory, two CD8 naive and one CD8 memory plate were used per donor. Study outcomes and limitations: Incomplete sequencing of sorted subsets was indicated by rarefaction despite large depth.

As defined, naive CD8 cells were CD45RO-negative and positively selected for CCR7, with terminally differentiated effector memory CD45RA+ cells excluded. Those who donated were healthy HIV-negative adults, with no recent acute infections or vaccinations reported. Per the original methods: As immunoSEQ supplied junction-only sequences (without quality scores), filtering differed. The protocol was immunoSEQ multiplex PCR, while the TCRdb copy is restricted to in-frame clones and leaves out a portion. V, J and clone size are taken as reported in that table, and D and trimming were inferred from the DNA itself. The data contain millions of clones, roughly 94% of them singletons. V shed 0 bases and J shed 0 bases, with 9 bases lying between them. CDR3 length: 16 residues. Germline V gene data show CDR1 as SGHAT and CDR2 as FQNNGV.

This chain uses TRBV11-2 with TRBJ1-3; D gene uncertain. The receptor was derived from a man between 18 and 35 years old in good health. Sequenced input: naive CD8+ T cells sorted from blood. CDR3: CASSLEADPSGNTIYF. The CDR3 DNA follows: TGTGCCAGCAGCTTAGAGGCGGATCCCTCTGGAAACACCATATATTTT.